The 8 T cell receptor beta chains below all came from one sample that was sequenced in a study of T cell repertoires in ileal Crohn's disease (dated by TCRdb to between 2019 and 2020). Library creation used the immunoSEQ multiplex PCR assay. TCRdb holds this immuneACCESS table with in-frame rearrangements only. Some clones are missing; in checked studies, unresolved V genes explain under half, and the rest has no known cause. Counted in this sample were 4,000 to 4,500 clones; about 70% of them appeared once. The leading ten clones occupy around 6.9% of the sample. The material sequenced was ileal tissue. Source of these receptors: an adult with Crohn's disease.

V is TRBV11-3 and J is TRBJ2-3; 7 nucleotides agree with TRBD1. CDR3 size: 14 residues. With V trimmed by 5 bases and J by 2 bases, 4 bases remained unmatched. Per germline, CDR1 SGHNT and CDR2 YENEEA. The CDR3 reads CASSPGTVTDTQYF. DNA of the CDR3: TGTGCCAGCAGCCCGGGGACAGTCACAGATACGCAGTATTTT.

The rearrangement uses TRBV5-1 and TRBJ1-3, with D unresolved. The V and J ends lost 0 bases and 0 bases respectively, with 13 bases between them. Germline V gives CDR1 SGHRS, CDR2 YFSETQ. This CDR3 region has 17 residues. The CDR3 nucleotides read TGCGCCAGCAGCTTGGATGGAGGCGGAGGCTCTGGAAACACCATATATTTT. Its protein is CASSLDGGGGSGNTIYF.

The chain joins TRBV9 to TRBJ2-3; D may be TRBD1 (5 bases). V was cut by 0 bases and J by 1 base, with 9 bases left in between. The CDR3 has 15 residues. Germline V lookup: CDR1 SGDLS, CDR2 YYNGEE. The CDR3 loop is CASSVGVGRTDTQYF. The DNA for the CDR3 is TGTGCCAGCAGCGTAGGGGTGGGGCGCACAGATACGCAGTATTTT. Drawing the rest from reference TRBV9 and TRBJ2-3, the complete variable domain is DSGVTQTPKHLITATGQRVTLRCSPRSGDLSVYWYQQSLDQGLQFLIQYYNGEERAKGNILERFSAQQFPDLHSELNLSSLELGDSALYFCASSVGVGRTDTQYFGPGTRLTVL.

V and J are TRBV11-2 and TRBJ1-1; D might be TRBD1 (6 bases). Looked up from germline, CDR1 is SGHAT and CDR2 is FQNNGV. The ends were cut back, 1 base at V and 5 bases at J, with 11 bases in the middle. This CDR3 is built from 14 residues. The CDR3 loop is CASSLAPTGTEAFF. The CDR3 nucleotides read TGTGCCAGCAGCTTAGCCCCTACAGGGACTGAAGCTTTCTTT.

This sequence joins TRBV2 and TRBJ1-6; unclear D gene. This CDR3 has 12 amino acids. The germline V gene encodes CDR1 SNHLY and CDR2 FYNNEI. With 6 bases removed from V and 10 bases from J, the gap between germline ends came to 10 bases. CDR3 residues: CASSQVQSPLHF. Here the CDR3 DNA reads TGTGCCAGCAGCCAGGTTCAGTCACCCCTCCACTTT.

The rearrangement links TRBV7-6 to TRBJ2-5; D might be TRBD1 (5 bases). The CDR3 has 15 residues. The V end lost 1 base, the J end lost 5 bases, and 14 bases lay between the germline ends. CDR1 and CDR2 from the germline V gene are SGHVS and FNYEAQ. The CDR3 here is CASSLEAGSGETQYF. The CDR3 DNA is TGTGCCAGCAGCTTAGAGGCAGGGTCTGGGGAGACCCAGTACTTC.

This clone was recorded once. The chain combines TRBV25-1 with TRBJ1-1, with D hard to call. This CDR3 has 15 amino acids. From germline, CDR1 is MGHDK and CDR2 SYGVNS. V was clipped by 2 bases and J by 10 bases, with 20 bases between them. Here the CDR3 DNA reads TGTGCCAGCAGTGAACTGGTTGGGCCGGCGGAGGTAGCTTTCTTT. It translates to CASSELVGPAEVAFF.

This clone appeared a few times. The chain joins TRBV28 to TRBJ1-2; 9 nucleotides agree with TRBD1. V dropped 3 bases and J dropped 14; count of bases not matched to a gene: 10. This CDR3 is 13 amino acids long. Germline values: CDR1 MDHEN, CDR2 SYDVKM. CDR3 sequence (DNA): TGTGCCAGCAGTTTTCTCAGACAGGGGGGACCAACCTTC. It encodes CASSFLRQGGPTF.